This TCR beta chain was found in a study of T cell responses to AZD1222 COVID-19 vaccine. Overall study findings and caveats: Across the whole spike, CD4 TCRs peaked at regions 160-218 and 743-854. Spike-specific TCR repertoires showed rising breadth and depth after two AZD1222 doses.

This CDR3 is 14 amino acids long. Looked up from germline, CDR1 is LNHDA and CDR2 is SQIVND (reference sequence). The V gene lost 6 bases and the J gene lost 6 bases, with 17 bases spanning the gap. Generated by immunoSEQ multiplex PCR, the TCRdb table keeps only in-frame clones and is missing some. The table records about 170,000 clones, 80% to 95% of them present only once. For this clone: Its antigen is unknown.

This TCR was sampled from an adult in good health. The source was peripheral blood, collected on day 0 of AZD1222 vaccination. The chain has TRBV19 and TRBJ1-2; D perhaps matches TRBD1 (6 bases). CDR3 residues: CASSLARGAHGYTF. The CDR3 DNA reads TGTGCCAGTAGCCTCGCCCGGGGGGCCCATGGCTACACCTTC.